Listed below are T cell receptor beta chains from one sample, sequenced in a study of T cell changes during pregnancy in multiple sclerosis. Clones were read by immunoSEQ multiplex PCR, and TCRdb kept only the in-frame ones, dropping some. The sample has tens of thousands of clones; more than 75% are singletons. Specimen: CD8+ T cells from peripheral blood mononuclear cells, collected before pregnancy. The receptors were sampled from a female donor with multiple sclerosis, enrolled in a pregnancy study. Both conserved end residues are part of each CDR3. Fields, in order: CDR3 length, J gene, D gene, clone size, V gene, CDR3 protein, CDR3 DNA. A D gene is named only where the DNA matches it firmly. Not all rows give a size; the values are once, few, many and, for expanded clones, a class.

length: 16
J: TRBJ2-7
D: TRBD1
size: .
V: TRBV9
CDR3: CASSVTSGTGGYEQYF
DNA: TGTGCCAGCAGCGTAACTTCCGGGACAGGGGGATACGAGCAGTACTTC

length: 13
J: TRBJ2-7
D: .
size: .
V: TRBV29-1
CDR3: CSVEDPEGVEQYF
DNA: TGCAGCGTTGAAGATCCAGAGGGAGTCGAGCAGTACTTC

length: 15
J: TRBJ2-7
D: .
size: .
V: TRBV18
CDR3: CASSPPIQGRGEQYF
DNA: TGTGCCAGCTCACCACCCATCCAGGGAAGGGGCGAGCAGTACTTC

length: 20
J: TRBJ2-5
D: .
size: many
V: TRBV4-1
CDR3: CASSQVRGTGDPLIQETQYF
DNA: TGCGCCAGCAGCCAAGTTCGAGGCACGGGGGACCCGTTAATACAAGAGACCCAGTACTTC

length: 15
J: TRBJ2-7
D: TRBD2
size: .
V: TRBV19
CDR3: CASSMGSGGAYEQYF
DNA: TGTGCCAGTAGTATGGGGTCCGGGGGGGCCTACGAGCAGTACTTC

length: 15
J: TRBJ2-1
D: .
size: .
V: TRBV13
CDR3: CASSPPPSGDHEQFF
DNA: TGTGCCAGCAGCCCCCCTCCCTCAGGGGACCATGAGCAGTTCTTC

length: 14
J: TRBJ2-7
D: TRBD1
size: .
V: TRBV7-9
CDR3: CASSLWDSSYEQYF
DNA: TGTGCCAGCAGCCTCTGGGACAGCTCCTACGAGCAGTACTTC

length: 13
J: TRBJ2-3
D: .
size: once
V: TRBV9
CDR3: CASSVGGTDTQYF
DNA: TGTGCCAGCAGCGTAGGAGGCACAGATACGCAGTATTTT

length: 15
J: TRBJ2-7
D: TRBD1
size: .
V: TRBV7-2
CDR3: CASSFSGTGAYEQYF
DNA: TGTGCCAGCAGCTTCAGTGGGACAGGGGCCTACGAGCAGTACTTC

length: 13
J: TRBJ1-1
D: .
size: .
V: TRBV27
CDR3: CASSFTLGTEAFF
DNA: TGTGCCAGCAGTTTTACCCTCGGCACTGAAGCTTTCTTT

length: 14
J: TRBJ2-7
D: .
size: .
V: TRBV7-9
CDR3: CASSRGAGINEQYF
DNA: TGTGCCAGCAGCCGTGGTGCGGGAATTAACGAGCAGTACTTC

length: 14
J: TRBJ1-1
D: .
size: .
V: TRBV27
CDR3: CASSLRGVNTEAFF
DNA: TGTGCCAGCAGTTTACGGGGGGTGAACACTGAAGCTTTCTTT

length: 13
J: TRBJ1-1
D: TRBD1
size: .
V: TRBV5-1
CDR3: CASSYRGNSEAFF
DNA: TGCGCCAGCAGCTACAGGGGTAATTCTGAAGCTTTCTTT

length: 14
J: TRBJ2-3
D: .
size: once
V: TRBV11-3
CDR3: CASSHRREPDTQYF
DNA: TGTGCCAGCAGCCATAGGAGAGAGCCGGATACGCAGTATTTT

length: 13
J: TRBJ2-6
D: .
size: .
V: TRBV15
CDR3: CATKDKGANVLTF
DNA: TGTGCCACCAAGGACAAAGGAGCCAACGTCCTGACTTTC

length: 13
J: TRBJ2-7
D: .
size: .
V: TRBV11-3
CDR3: CASSLGWSYEQYF
DNA: TGTGCCAGCAGCCTAGGGTGGAGTTACGAGCAGTACTTC

length: 14
J: TRBJ2-2
D: TRBD1
size: .
V: TRBV4-1
CDR3: CASSQDRENGELFF
DNA: TGCGCCAGCAGCCAGGACAGGGAAAACGGGGAGCTGTTTTTT

length: 14
J: TRBJ2-5
D: .
size: .
V: TRBV7-2
CDR3: CASSLVRAQETQYF
DNA: TGTGCCAGCAGCTTAGTGAGGGCCCAAGAGACCCAGTACTTC

length: 15
J: TRBJ1-1
D: TRBD1
size: .
V: TRBV6-5
CDR3: CASSYRTGTVTEAFF
DNA: TGTGCCAGCAGTTACAGAACCGGGACAGTCACTGAAGCTTTCTTT

length: 20
J: TRBJ2-4
D: TRBD2
size: once
V: TRBV4-1
CDR3: CASSQDPAGGYRLAKNIQYF
DNA: TGCGCCAGCAGCCAAGACCCGGCGGGGGGGTACCGACTCGCCAAAAACATTCAGTACTTC

length: 15
J: TRBJ2-1
D: TRBD2
size: many
V: TRBV6-4
CDR3: CASSDSSGGANEQFF
DNA: TGTGCCAGCAGTGACTCTAGCGGGGGGGCCAATGAGCAGTTCTTC

length: 15
J: TRBJ2-7
D: TRBD1
size: .
V: TRBV13
CDR3: CASSSGGTGGPEQYF
DNA: TGTGCCAGCAGCTCCGGAGGGACAGGTGGTCCGGAGCAGTACTTC

length: 21
J: TRBJ2-5
D: TRBD2
size: .
V: TRBV27
CDR3: CASRSTSTSGGHSGVWETQYF
DNA: TGTGCCAGCAGATCGACCTCGACTAGCGGGGGGCATAGTGGTGTATGGGAGACCCAGTACTTC

length: 14
J: TRBJ1-4
D: .
size: .
V: TRBV19
CDR3: CASSIESPDEKLFF
DNA: TGTGCCAGTAGTATAGAGTCCCCGGATGAAAAACTGTTTTTT

length: 16
J: TRBJ2-3
D: TRBD1
size: .
V: TRBV15
CDR3: CATTSLGRDSADTQYF
DNA: TGTGCCACCACCTCCCTAGGCCGGGACAGCGCAGATACGCAGTATTTT

length: 17
J: TRBJ1-2
D: TRBD1
size: .
V: TRBV18
CDR3: CASSPGTGPGLIYGYTF
DNA: TGTGCCAGCTCACCCGGGACAGGACCTGGCTTAATCTATGGCTACACCTTC

length: 11
J: TRBJ2-1
D: .
size: .
V: TRBV7-8
CDR3: CASSQDSEQFF
DNA: TGTGCCAGCAGCCAAGACAGTGAGCAGTTCTTC

length: 18
J: TRBJ2-4
D: .
size: .
V: TRBV9
CDR3: CASSVYSGPPGAKNIQYF
DNA: TGTGCCAGCAGCGTATATTCAGGGCCCCCGGGAGCCAAAAACATTCAGTACTTC

length: 16
J: TRBJ2-1
D: TRBD2
size: once
V: TRBV9
CDR3: CASSVDPGLAVNEQFF
DNA: TGTGCCAGCAGCGTAGACCCCGGACTAGCGGTCAATGAGCAGTTCTTC

length: 17
J: TRBJ1-4
D: .
size: .
V: TRBV25-1
CDR3: CASSEGGGLKANEKLFF
DNA: TGTGCCAGCAGTGAAGGGGGGGGTCTGAAGGCTAATGAAAAACTGTTTTTT

length: 16
J: TRBJ1-4
D: .
size: .
V: TRBV6-6
CDR3: CASSPPSSGLDEKLFF
DNA: TGTGCCAGCAGCCCACCCTCGTCTGGGCTCGATGAAAAACTGTTTTTT

length: 14
J: TRBJ2-1
D: TRBD1
size: .
V: TRBV6-4
CDR3: CASSEIQGLDEQFF
DNA: TGTGCCAGCAGCGAAATACAGGGGTTGGACGAGCAGTTCTTC

length: 13
J: TRBJ1-1
D: .
size: .
V: TRBV7-3
CDR3: CASSPGRGTEAFF
DNA: TGTGCCAGCAGCCCCGGGCGGGGCACTGAAGCTTTCTTT

length: 14
J: TRBJ1-3
D: .
size: .
V: TRBV4-1
CDR3: CASSPGTAGNTIYF
DNA: TGCGCCAGCAGCCCGGGGACTGCGGGAAACACCATATATTTT

length: 17
J: TRBJ2-1
D: TRBD2
size: .
V: TRBV9
CDR3: CASSVGSGGRSYNEQFF
DNA: TGTGCCAGCAGCGTAGGTAGCGGGGGACGCTCTTACAATGAGCAGTTCTTC

length: 14
J: TRBJ1-1
D: .
size: .
V: TRBV4-1
CDR3: CASSQVARGPEAFF
DNA: TGCGCCAGCAGCCAAGTGGCCAGGGGTCCTGAAGCTTTCTTT

length: 15
J: TRBJ1-2
D: .
size: .
V: TRBV6-1
CDR3: CASSEWGENWDGYTF
DNA: TGTGCCAGCAGTGAATGGGGGGAGAATTGGGATGGCTACACCTTC

length: 17
J: TRBJ2-2
D: TRBD2
size: .
V: TRBV11-3
CDR3: CASSFPLLAGHTGELFF
DNA: TGTGCCAGCAGCTTTCCGCTCCTAGCGGGGCACACCGGGGAGCTGTTTTTT

length: 14
J: TRBJ2-7
D: .
size: .
V: TRBV9
CDR3: CASSQDVGVHEQYF
DNA: TGTGCCAGCAGCCAAGACGTAGGGGTACACGAGCAGTACTTC

length: 17
J: TRBJ1-6
D: .
size: .
V: TRBV6-1
CDR3: CASSDLLDSYDNSPLHF
DNA: TGTGCCAGCAGTGACCTTTTGGACAGCTATGATAATTCACCCCTCCACTTT

length: 13
J: TRBJ1-1
D: .
size: .
V: TRBV5-5
CDR3: CASSSDLNTEAFF
DNA: TGTGCCAGCAGTTCCGACTTGAACACTGAAGCTTTCTTT

length: 14
J: TRBJ1-1
D: .
size: .
V: TRBV10-1
CDR3: CASNRERLNTEAFF
DNA: TGCGCCAGCAATCGGGAACGCCTTAACACTGAAGCTTTCTTT

length: 12
J: TRBJ1-2
D: .
size: .
V: TRBV5-1
CDR3: CASSFDSPGYTF
DNA: TGCGCCAGCAGCTTTGACAGTCCGGGCTACACCTTC

length: 14
J: TRBJ2-3
D: .
size: .
V: TRBV10-3
CDR3: CAISGGRATDTQYF
DNA: TGTGCCATCAGTGGGGGGCGGGCCACAGATACGCAGTATTTT

length: 17
J: TRBJ2-3
D: .
size: once
V: TRBV4-1
CDR3: CASSQAPQGTGTDTQYF
DNA: TGCGCCAGCAGCCAAGCCCCACAGGGCACGGGGACAGATACGCAGTATTTT

length: 13
J: TRBJ2-3
D: .
size: .
V: TRBV5-6
CDR3: CASSFPPQGAQYF
DNA: TGTGCCAGCAGCTTTCCTCCGCAGGGTGCCCAGTATTTT

length: 15
J: TRBJ1-4
D: .
size: .
V: TRBV9
CDR3: CASSSGRTTNEKLFF
DNA: TGTGCCAGCAGCTCGGGGAGAACAACTAATGAAAAACTGTTTTTT

length: 16
J: TRBJ2-2
D: TRBD2
size: once
V: TRBV9
CDR3: CASSVTTGLVPGELFF
DNA: TGTGCCAGCAGCGTCACTACGGGACTAGTGCCCGGGGAGCTGTTTTTT

length: 17
J: TRBJ2-1
D: .
size: .
V: TRBV7-9
CDR3: CASSEIGRGGSYNEQFF
DNA: TGTGCCAGCAGCGAAATAGGGCGAGGGGGCTCCTACAATGAGCAGTTCTTC

length: 15
J: TRBJ1-6
D: TRBD1
size: .
V: TRBV5-6
CDR3: CASSYRDRASSPLHF
DNA: TGTGCCAGCAGCTATCGAGACAGGGCTTCCTCACCCCTCCACTTT

length: 15
J: TRBJ2-7
D: .
size: once
V: TRBV9
CDR3: CASSADLGQTYEQYF
DNA: TGTGCCAGCAGCGCCGATCTAGGACAGACCTACGAGCAGTACTTC